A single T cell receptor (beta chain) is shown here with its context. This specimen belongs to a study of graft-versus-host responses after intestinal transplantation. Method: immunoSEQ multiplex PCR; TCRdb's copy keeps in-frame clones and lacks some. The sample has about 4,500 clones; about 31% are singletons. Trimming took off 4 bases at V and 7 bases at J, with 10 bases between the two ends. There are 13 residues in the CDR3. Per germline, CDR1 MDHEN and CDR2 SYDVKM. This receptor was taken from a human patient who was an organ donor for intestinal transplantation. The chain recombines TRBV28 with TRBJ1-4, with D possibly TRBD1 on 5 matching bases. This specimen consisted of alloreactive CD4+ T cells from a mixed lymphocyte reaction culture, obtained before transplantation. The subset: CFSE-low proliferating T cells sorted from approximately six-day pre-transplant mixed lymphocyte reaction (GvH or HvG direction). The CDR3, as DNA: TGTGCCAGCAGTTCAGGGTTGGGTGAAAAACTGTTTTTT. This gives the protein CASSSGLGEKLFF.